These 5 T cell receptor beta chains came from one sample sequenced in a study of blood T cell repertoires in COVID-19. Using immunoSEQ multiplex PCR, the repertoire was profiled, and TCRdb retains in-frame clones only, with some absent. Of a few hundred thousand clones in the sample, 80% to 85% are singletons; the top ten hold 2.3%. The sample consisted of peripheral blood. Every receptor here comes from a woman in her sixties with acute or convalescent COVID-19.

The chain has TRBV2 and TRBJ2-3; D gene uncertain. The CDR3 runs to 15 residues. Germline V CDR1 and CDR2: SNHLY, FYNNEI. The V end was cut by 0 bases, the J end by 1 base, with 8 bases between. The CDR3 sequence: CASSEAHRGTDTQYF. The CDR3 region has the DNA TGTGCCAGCAGTGAAGCGCACCGGGGCACAGATACGCAGTATTTT.

CDR3 region: CASTIYGRGGNEQFF. The DNA of the CDR3 is TGTGCCAGCACCATATATGGGCGGGGGGGCAATGAGCAGTTCTTC. The gene calls are TRBV5-6 and TRBJ2-1, with TRBD2 matching over 9 bases. CDR1 is SGHDT and CDR2 is YYEEEE in the germline V gene. The V and J ends lost 6 bases and 6 bases, in that order; junction bases with no gene match: 10. The CDR3 contains 15 residues.

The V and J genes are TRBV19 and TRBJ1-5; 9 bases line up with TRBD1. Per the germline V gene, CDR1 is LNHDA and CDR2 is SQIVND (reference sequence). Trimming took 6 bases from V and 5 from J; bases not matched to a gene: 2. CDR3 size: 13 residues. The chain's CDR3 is CASRGTGHQPQHF. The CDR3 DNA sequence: TGTGCCAGTAGAGGGACAGGGCATCAGCCCCAGCATTTT.

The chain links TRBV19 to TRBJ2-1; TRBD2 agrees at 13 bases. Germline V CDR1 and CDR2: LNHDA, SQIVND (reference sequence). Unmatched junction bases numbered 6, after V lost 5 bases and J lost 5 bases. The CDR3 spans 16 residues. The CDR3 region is CASSSRTSGGDNEQFF. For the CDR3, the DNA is TGTGCCAGTAGTTCCCGGACTAGCGGGGGAGACAATGAGCAGTTCTTC.

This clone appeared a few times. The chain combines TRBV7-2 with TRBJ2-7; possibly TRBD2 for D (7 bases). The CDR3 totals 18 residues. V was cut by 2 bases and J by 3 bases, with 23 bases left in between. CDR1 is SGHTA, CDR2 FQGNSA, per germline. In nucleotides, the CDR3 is TGTGCCAGCAGCTTAAGACCCCGGGGGGCCCCAGGTCGCTACGAGCAGTACTTC. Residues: CASSLRPRGAPGRYEQYF.